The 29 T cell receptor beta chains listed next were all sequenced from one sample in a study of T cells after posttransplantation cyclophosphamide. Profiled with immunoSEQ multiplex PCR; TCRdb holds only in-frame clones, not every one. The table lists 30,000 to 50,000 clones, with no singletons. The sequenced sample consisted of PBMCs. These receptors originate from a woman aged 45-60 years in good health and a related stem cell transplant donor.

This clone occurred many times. The CDR3 DNA follows: TGCGCCAGCAGCCAAGTCTCCGTGTCTGTGAACACTGAAGCTTTCTTT. Encoded protein: CASSQVSVSVNTEAFF. The chain is built from TRBV4-1 and TRBJ1-1; the D is unclear. This CDR3 spans 16 amino acids. Germline V gene lookup returns CDR1 MGHRA and CDR2 YSYEKL. The V and J ends lost 1 base and 0 bases respectively, with 12 bases between them.

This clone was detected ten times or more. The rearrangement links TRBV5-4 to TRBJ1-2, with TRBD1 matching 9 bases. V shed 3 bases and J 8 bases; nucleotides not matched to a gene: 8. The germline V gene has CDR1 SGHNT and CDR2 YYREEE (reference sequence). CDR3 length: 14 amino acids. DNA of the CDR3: TGTGCCAGCAGCTCCGACAGGGGGGTCAAGGGCTACACCTTC. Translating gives CASSSDRGVKGYTF.

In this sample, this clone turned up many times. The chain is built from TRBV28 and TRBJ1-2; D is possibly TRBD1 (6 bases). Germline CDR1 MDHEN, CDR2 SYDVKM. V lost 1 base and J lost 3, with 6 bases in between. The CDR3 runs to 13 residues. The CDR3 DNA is TGTGCCAGCAGTTTATCAGGGGACTATGGCTACACCTTC. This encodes CASSLSGDYGYTF.

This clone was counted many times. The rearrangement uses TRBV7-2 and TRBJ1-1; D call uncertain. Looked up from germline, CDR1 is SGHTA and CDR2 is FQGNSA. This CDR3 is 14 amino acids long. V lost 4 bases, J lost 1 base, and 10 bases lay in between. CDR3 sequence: CASSSNWANTEAFF. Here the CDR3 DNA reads TGTGCCAGCAGCTCTAATTGGGCGAACACTGAAGCTTTCTTT.

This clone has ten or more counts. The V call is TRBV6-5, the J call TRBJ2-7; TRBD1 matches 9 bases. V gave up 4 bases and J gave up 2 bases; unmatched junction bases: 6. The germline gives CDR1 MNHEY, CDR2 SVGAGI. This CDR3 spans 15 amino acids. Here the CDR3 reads CASSSGQGKTYEQYF. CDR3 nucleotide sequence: TGTGCCAGCAGTTCCGGACAGGGGAAAACCTACGAGCAGTACTTC.

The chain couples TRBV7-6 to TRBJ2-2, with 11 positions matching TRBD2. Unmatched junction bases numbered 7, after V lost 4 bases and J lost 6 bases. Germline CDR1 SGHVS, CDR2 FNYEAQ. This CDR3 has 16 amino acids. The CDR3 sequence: CASSSLSGGDPGELFF. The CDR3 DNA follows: TGTGCCAGCAGCTCCCTTAGCGGGGGGGACCCCGGGGAGCTGTTTTTT.

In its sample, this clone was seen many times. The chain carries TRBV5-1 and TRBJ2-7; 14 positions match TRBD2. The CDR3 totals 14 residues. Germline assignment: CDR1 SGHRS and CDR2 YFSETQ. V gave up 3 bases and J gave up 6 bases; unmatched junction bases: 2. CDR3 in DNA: TGCGCCAGCAGCTCGACTAGCGGGGGGGCCGAGCAGTACTTC. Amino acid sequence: CASSSTSGGAEQYF. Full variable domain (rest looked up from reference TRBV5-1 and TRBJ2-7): KAGVTQTPRYLIKTRGQQVTLSCSPISGHRSVSWYQQTPGQGLQFLFEYFSETQRNKGNFPGRFSGRQFSNSRSEMNVSTLELGDSALYLCASSSTSGGAEQYFGPGTRLTVT.

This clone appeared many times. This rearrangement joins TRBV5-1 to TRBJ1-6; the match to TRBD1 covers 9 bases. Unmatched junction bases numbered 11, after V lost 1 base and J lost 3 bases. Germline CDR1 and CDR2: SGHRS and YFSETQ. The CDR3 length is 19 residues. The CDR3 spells CASSLRFPGQGNYNSPLHF. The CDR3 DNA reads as TGCGCCAGCAGCTTGAGGTTTCCGGGACAGGGTAACTATAATTCACCCCTCCACTTT.

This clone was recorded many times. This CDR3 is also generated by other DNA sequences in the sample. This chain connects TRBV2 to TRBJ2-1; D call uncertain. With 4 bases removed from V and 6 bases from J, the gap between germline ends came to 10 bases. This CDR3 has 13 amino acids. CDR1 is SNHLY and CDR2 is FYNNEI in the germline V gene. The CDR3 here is CASSVSGFNEQFF. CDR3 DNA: TGTGCCAGCAGTGTTTCGGGTTTCAATGAGCAGTTCTTC.

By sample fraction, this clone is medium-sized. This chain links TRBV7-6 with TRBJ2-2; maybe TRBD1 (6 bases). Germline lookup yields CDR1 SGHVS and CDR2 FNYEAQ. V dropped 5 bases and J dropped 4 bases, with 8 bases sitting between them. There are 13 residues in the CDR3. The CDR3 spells CASSPRGTGELFF. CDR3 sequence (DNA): TGTGCCAGCAGCCCCAGGGGCACCGGGGAGCTGTTTTTT.

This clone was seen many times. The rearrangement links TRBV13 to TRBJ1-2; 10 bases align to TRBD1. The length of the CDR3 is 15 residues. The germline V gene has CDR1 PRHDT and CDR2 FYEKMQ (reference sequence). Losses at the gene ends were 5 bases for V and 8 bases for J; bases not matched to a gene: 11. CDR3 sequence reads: CASSQGQGRAEGYTF. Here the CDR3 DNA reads TGTGCCAGCAGCCAGGGACAGGGGAGAGCGGAAGGCTACACCTTC.

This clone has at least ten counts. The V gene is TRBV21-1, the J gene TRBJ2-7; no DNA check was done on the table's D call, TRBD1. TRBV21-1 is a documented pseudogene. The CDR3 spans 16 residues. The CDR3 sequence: CASSKGKDIYYYEQYF. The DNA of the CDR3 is TGTGCCAGCAGCAAAGGAAAGGACATCTACTACTACGAGCAGTACTTC.

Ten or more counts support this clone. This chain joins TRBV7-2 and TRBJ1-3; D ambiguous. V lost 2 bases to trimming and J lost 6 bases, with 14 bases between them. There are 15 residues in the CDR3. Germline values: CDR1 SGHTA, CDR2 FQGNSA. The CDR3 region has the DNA TGTGCCAGCAGCTTAATCGGGGTCGGGGAAAACACCATATATTTT. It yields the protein CASSLIGVGENTIYF.

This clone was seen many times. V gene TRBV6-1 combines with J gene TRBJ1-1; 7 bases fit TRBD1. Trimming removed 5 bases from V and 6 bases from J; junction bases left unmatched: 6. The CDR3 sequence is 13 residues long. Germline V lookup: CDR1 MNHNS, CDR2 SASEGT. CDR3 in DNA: TGTGCCAGCAGTAGGGGGCGAGTCGCTGAAGCTTTCTTT. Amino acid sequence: CASSRGRVAEAFF.

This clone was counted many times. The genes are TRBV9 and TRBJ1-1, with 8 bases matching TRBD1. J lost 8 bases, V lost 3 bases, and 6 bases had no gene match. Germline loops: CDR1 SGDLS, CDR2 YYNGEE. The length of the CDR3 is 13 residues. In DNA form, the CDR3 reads TGTGCCAGCAGCGGACAGGGGTCCGGAGAAGCTTTCTTT. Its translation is CASSGQGSGEAFF.

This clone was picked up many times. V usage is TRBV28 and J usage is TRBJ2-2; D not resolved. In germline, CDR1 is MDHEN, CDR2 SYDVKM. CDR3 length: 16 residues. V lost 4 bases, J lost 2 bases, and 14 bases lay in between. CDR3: CASSYFRKPNTGELFF. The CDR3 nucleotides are TGTGCCAGCAGTTATTTCAGGAAACCCAACACCGGGGAGCTGTTTTTT.

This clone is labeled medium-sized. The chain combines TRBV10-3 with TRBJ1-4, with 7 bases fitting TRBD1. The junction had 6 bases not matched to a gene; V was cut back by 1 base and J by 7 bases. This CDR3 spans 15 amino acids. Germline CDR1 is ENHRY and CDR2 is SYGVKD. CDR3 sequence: CAISELPGGSEKLFF. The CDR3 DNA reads TGTGCCATCAGTGAGTTACCAGGGGGGAGTGAAAAACTGTTTTTT.

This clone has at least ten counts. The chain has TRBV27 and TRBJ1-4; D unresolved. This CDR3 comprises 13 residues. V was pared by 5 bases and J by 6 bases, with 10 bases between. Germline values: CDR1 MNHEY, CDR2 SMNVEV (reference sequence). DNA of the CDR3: TGTGCCAGCAGTATCCGGAGGGATGAAAAACTGTTTTTT. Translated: CASSIRRDEKLFF.

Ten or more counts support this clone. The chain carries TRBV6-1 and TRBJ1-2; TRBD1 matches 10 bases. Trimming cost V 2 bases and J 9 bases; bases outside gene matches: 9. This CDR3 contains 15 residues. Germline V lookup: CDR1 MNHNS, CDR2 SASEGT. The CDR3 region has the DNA TGTGCCAGCAGTGAAAGGGACAGGGGAGAGGGTCGCTACACCTTC. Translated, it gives CASSERDRGEGRYTF.

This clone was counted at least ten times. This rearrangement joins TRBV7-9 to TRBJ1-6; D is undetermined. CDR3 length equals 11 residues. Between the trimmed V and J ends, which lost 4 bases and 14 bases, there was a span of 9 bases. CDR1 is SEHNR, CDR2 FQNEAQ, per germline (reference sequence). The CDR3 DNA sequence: TGTGCCAGCAGCTCCATAGCGACCCTCCACTTT. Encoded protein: CASSSIATLHF.

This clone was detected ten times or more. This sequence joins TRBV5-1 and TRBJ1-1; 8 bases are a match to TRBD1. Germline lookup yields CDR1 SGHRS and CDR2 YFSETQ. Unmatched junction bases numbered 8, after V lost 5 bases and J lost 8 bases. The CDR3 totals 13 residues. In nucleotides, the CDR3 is TGCGCCAGCAGGGAGGACAGGGTCGGGGAAGCTTTCTTT. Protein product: CASREDRVGEAFF.

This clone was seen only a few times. The CDR3 spells CASSLSHAGSGNTIYF. In nucleotides, the CDR3 is TGTGCCAGCAGTTTATCCCACGCCGGCTCTGGAAACACCATATATTTT. The chain is built from TRBV28 and TRBJ1-3; unclear D gene. This CDR3 region has 16 residues. Germline V gene lookup returns CDR1 MDHEN and CDR2 SYDVKM. The V end lost 1 base, the J end lost 0 bases, and 10 bases lay between the germline ends.

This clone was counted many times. The CDR3 spells CASSVTGGSEQFF. In DNA, the CDR3 is TGTGCCAGCAGCGTAACAGGGGGCAGTGAGCAGTTCTTC. J is TRBJ2-1 and V is TRBV9; 9 bases align to TRBD1. Germline CDR1 is SGDLS and CDR2 is YYNGEE. V dropped 1 base and J dropped 9; count of bases not matched to a gene: 2. This CDR3 spans 13 amino acids.

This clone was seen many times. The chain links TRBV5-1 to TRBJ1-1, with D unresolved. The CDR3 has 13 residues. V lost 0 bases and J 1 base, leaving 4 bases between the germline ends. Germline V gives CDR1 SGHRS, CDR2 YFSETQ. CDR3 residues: CASSLAKNTEAFF. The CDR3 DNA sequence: TGCGCCAGCAGCTTGGCCAAGAACACTGAAGCTTTCTTT.

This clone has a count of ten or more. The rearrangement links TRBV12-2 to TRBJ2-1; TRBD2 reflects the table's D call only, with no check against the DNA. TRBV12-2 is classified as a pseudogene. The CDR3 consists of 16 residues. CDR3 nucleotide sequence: TGTGCAAGTCGCTTAGCGGGGTCTAGCGGGGCGAATGAGCAGTTCTTC. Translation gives CASRLAGSSGANEQFF.

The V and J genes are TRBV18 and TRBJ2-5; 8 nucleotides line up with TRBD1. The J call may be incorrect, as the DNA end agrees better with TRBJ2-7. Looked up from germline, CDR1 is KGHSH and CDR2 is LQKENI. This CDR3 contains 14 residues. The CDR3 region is CASWVGTGSYEQYF. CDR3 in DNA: TGTGCCAGCTGGGTCGGGACAGGTTCCTACGAGCAGTACTTC.

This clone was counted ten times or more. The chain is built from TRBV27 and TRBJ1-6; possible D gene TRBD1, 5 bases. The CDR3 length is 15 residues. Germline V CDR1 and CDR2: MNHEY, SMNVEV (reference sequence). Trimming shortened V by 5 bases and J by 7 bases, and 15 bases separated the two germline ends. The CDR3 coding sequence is TGTGCCAGCAGTGGCGGGGAGGGACCCAATTCACCCCTCCACTTT. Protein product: CASSGGEGPNSPLHF.

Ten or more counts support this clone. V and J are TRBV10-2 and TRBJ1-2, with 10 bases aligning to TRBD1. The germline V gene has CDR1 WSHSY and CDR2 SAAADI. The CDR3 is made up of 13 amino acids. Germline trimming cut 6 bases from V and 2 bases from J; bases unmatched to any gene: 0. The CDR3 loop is CASRGQGNYGYTF. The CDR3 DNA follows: TGCGCCAGCAGGGGACAGGGGAACTATGGCTACACCTTC.

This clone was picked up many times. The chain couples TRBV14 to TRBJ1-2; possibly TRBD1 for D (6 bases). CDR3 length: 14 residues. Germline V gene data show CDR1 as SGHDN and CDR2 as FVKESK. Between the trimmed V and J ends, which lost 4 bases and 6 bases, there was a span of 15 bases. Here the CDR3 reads CASSPGGARHGYTF. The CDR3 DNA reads TGTGCCAGCAGCCCTGGGGGGGCGAGACATGGCTACACCTTC.